This entry is about one T cell receptor (beta chain). The germline gives CDR1 GTSNPN, CDR2 SVGIG (reference sequence). CDR3 size: 13 residues. With V trimmed by 5 bases and J by 4 bases, 6 bases remained unmatched. This specimen belongs to a study of neoadjuvant anti-PD-1 for oral cavity cancer. Study context: Most patients had three to four biweekly doses of 3 mg/kg nivolumab before resection.

Sample time point: after neoadjuvant nivolumab, at surgical resection. Patients had HPV-negative, locally advanced oral cavity squamous cell carcinoma. Tumor libraries mostly used about 5.1 ug genomic DNA, two replicates each. The repertoire was sequenced with immunoSEQ multiplex PCR; TCRdb's copy has only in-frame clones and lacks some. Of some 22,000 clones in the sample, 25% to 35% are singletons; the top ten hold 16%. V gene TRBV30 combines with J gene TRBJ2-7, with 9 bases that match TRBD1. This receptor was taken from a person aged 40-85 years with oral cavity squamous cell carcinoma. The sample in question was tumor tissue, obtained after nivolumab (anti-PD-1) treatment. This CDR3 reads CAWGGTGTYEQYF. CDR3 sequence (DNA): TGTGCCTGGGGGGGGACAGGGACTTACGAGCAGTACTTC.